Listed below are T cell receptor beta chains from one sample, sequenced in a study of cytomegalovirus exposure and HLA in healthy donors. Profiled with immunoSEQ multiplex PCR; TCRdb holds only in-frame clones, not every one. The table includes more than 95,000 clones, around 78% detected once. What was sequenced was PBMCs. These receptors all come from a male donor in good health and CMV-seronegative. The CDR3 runs from the conserved cysteine through the conserved F or W. The order of the fields is clone size, V gene, J gene, D gene, CDR3 DNA, CDR3 protein. A D gene is named only where the DNA matches it firmly. Expanded clones get a size class; other rows say once, few or many, or leave the size out.

abundance: .; v_gene: TRBV15; j_gene: TRBJ1-2; d_gene: TRBD1; CDR3nt: TGTGCCACCAGCACCTTGTGGGGGACAGGGGGGGAATCCCGGCTAGACTACACCTTC; CDR3aa: CATSTLWGTGGESRLDYTF
abundance: .; v_gene: TRBV18; j_gene: TRBJ2-7; d_gene: .; CDR3nt: TGTGCCAGCTCACTTACAGGGTTCACCCGCCAGATCTCCTACGAGCAGTACTTC; CDR3aa: CASSLTGFTRQISYEQYF
abundance: once; v_gene: TRBV10-1; j_gene: TRBJ1-5; d_gene: .; CDR3nt: TGCGCCAGCAGTGAGGTGACAGGTTATAGCAATCAGCCCCAGCATTTT; CDR3aa: CASSEVTGYSNQPQHF
abundance: .; v_gene: TRBV6-1; j_gene: TRBJ1-5; d_gene: TRBD1; CDR3nt: TGTGCCAGCAGTGGGGACAGTAATCAGCCCCAGCATTTT; CDR3aa: CASSGDSNQPQHF
abundance: .; v_gene: TRBV27; j_gene: TRBJ2-1; d_gene: .; CDR3nt: TGTGCCAGCAGTTTCTCCACAGCCAGGGATGAGCAGTTCTTC; CDR3aa: CASSFSTARDEQFF
abundance: .; v_gene: TRBV6-5; j_gene: TRBJ2-1; d_gene: TRBD2; CDR3nt: TGTGCCAGCGGACTAGCGGGAGGGCCTTTCAATGAGCAGTTCTTC; CDR3aa: CASGLAGGPFNEQFF
abundance: few; v_gene: TRBV9; j_gene: TRBJ2-1; d_gene: TRBD2; CDR3nt: TGTGCCAGCAGCGTAGAGGGACTAGCGGGAGGAGGCTACAATGAGCAGTTCTTC; CDR3aa: CASSVEGLAGGGYNEQFF
abundance: .; v_gene: TRBV9; j_gene: TRBJ2-5; d_gene: .; CDR3nt: TGTGCCAGCAGCAAAACCTGGGCAGCTCACCAAGAGACCCAGTACTTC; CDR3aa: CASSKTWAAHQETQYF
abundance: .; v_gene: TRBV5-5; j_gene: TRBJ1-1; d_gene: TRBD1; CDR3nt: TGTGCCAGCAGCTCCCTAAGACAGGGGCTCACTGAAGCTTTCTTT; CDR3aa: CASSSLRQGLTEAFF
abundance: few; v_gene: TRBV27; j_gene: TRBJ1-5; d_gene: TRBD1; CDR3nt: TGTGCCAGCACTCCGACAGGGGGCTGGGATCAGCCCCAGCATTTT; CDR3aa: CASTPTGGWDQPQHF
abundance: .; v_gene: TRBV6-5; j_gene: TRBJ2-5; d_gene: TRBD2; CDR3nt: TGTGCCAGCAGTTACGGTTGGGGGGCGGGGGGGACCCAGTACTTC; CDR3aa: CASSYGWGAGGTQYF
abundance: .; v_gene: TRBV7-9; j_gene: TRBJ2-7; d_gene: TRBD1; CDR3nt: TGTGCCAGCAGCCGATCACCGGGACAGGATTCCTACGAGCAGTACTTC; CDR3aa: CASSRSPGQDSYEQYF
abundance: once; v_gene: TRBV7-2; j_gene: TRBJ2-1; d_gene: TRBD2; CDR3nt: TGTGCCAGCAGTCGGACTAGCGGCTACAATGAGCAGTTCTTC; CDR3aa: CASSRTSGYNEQFF
abundance: .; v_gene: TRBV28; j_gene: TRBJ2-1; d_gene: .; CDR3nt: TGTGCCAGCCTTCTCAGGGGCGCGCTCAATGAGCAGTTCTTC; CDR3aa: CASLLRGALNEQFF
abundance: .; v_gene: TRBV30; j_gene: TRBJ2-7; d_gene: TRBD2; CDR3nt: TGTGCCTGGAGCCTAGCGGGAGTTGGCTACGAGCAGTACTTC; CDR3aa: CAWSLAGVGYEQYF
abundance: .; v_gene: TRBV5-4; j_gene: TRBJ2-7; d_gene: TRBD1; CDR3nt: TGTGCCAGCAGCCGAGGTGGGGACAGCTCCTACGAGCAGTACTTC; CDR3aa: CASSRGGDSSYEQYF
abundance: few; v_gene: TRBV6-4; j_gene: TRBJ2-2; d_gene: TRBD1; CDR3nt: TGTGCCAGCAGCTGGACAGGGGGCCGGACCGGGGAGCTGTTTTTT; CDR3aa: CASSWTGGRTGELFF
abundance: .; v_gene: TRBV27; j_gene: TRBJ1-6; d_gene: .; CDR3nt: TGTGCCAGCAGTTTATCGGGCTTATGGTCACCCCTCCACTTT; CDR3aa: CASSLSGLWSPLHF
abundance: once; v_gene: TRBV5-4; j_gene: TRBJ2-7; d_gene: TRBD1; CDR3nt: TGTGCCAGCAGCTCGGGGAAGACAGGGGCGGGGGAGCAGTACTTC; CDR3aa: CASSSGKTGAGEQYF
abundance: .; v_gene: TRBV4-3; j_gene: TRBJ2-7; d_gene: TRBD1; CDR3nt: TGCGCCAGCAGCCAAGACGGGACAGAAATTTACGAGCAGTACTTC; CDR3aa: CASSQDGTEIYEQYF
abundance: .; v_gene: TRBV30; j_gene: TRBJ2-2; d_gene: .; CDR3nt: TGTGCCTGGAGTGTACTATCGAGCAGGAACACCGGGGAGCTGTTTTTT; CDR3aa: CAWSVLSSRNTGELFF
abundance: .; v_gene: TRBV6-5; j_gene: TRBJ2-2; d_gene: .; CDR3nt: TGTGCCAGCAGAGTAGGAGCGGCCACCGGGGAGCTGTTTTTT; CDR3aa: CASRVGAATGELFF
abundance: .; v_gene: TRBV28; j_gene: TRBJ2-7; d_gene: TRBD1; CDR3nt: TGTGCCAGCCTAGCCGGGGACAGGGTCTACGAGCAGTACTTC; CDR3aa: CASLAGDRVYEQYF
abundance: .; v_gene: TRBV18; j_gene: TRBJ2-7; d_gene: TRBD1; CDR3nt: TGTGCCAGCTCATCGGAGACAGGGGCAATCTACGAGCAGTACTTC; CDR3aa: CASSSETGAIYEQYF
abundance: .; v_gene: TRBV19; j_gene: TRBJ1-2; d_gene: .; CDR3nt: TGTGCCAGTAGTGGGCAGGGGTTTAACTATGGCTACACCTTC; CDR3aa: CASSGQGFNYGYTF
abundance: few; v_gene: TRBV27; j_gene: TRBJ2-7; d_gene: TRBD1; CDR3nt: TGTGCCAGCAGCTCCCAGACAGGGACCTACGAGCAGTACTTC; CDR3aa: CASSSQTGTYEQYF
abundance: .; v_gene: TRBV19; j_gene: TRBJ1-5; d_gene: .; CDR3nt: TGTGCCAGCGAAGACAGTTATCAGCCCCAGCATTTT; CDR3aa: CASEDSYQPQHF
abundance: once; v_gene: TRBV5-5; j_gene: TRBJ1-1; d_gene: TRBD1; CDR3nt: TGTGCCAGCAGCCTGGGACAGATCGGCACTGAAGCTTTCTTT; CDR3aa: CASSLGQIGTEAFF
abundance: .; v_gene: TRBV7-9; j_gene: TRBJ2-1; d_gene: TRBD2; CDR3nt: TGTGCCAGCACCCACCTTAGCGGGAATGAGAATGAGCAGTTCTTC; CDR3aa: CASTHLSGNENEQFF
abundance: few; v_gene: TRBV10-3; j_gene: TRBJ2-1; d_gene: .; CDR3nt: TGTGCCATCGAGGGAAACCACAATGAGCAGTTCTTC; CDR3aa: CAIEGNHNEQFF
abundance: .; v_gene: TRBV13; j_gene: TRBJ2-2; d_gene: TRBD1; CDR3nt: TGTGCCAGCAGCAATAACCTAGGGACAGGGAGGGCCGGGGAGCTGTTTTTT; CDR3aa: CASSNNLGTGRAGELFF
abundance: .; v_gene: TRBV7-3; j_gene: TRBJ2-3; d_gene: TRBD1; CDR3nt: TGTGCCAGCAGCCGAGGGGACAGGGGTTCGGTGACAGATACGCAGTATTTT; CDR3aa: CASSRGDRGSVTDTQYF
abundance: .; v_gene: TRBV27; j_gene: TRBJ2-5; d_gene: TRBD1; CDR3nt: TGTGCCAGCACAGCAGGGGGCGCTGGTTACTTC; CDR3aa: CASTAGGAGYF
abundance: .; v_gene: TRBV5-4; j_gene: TRBJ2-7; d_gene: .; CDR3nt: TGTGCCAGCAGGGGACTGACACCTTCCGAGCAGTACTTC; CDR3aa: CASRGLTPSEQYF
abundance: .; v_gene: TRBV19; j_gene: TRBJ1-4; d_gene: .; CDR3nt: TGTGCCGGGGGGGGACGAGGAGGTGAAAAACTGTTTTTT; CDR3aa: CAGGGRGGEKLFF
abundance: .; v_gene: TRBV28; j_gene: TRBJ2-7; d_gene: .; CDR3nt: TGTGCCAGCAGTTCCCCTGGACTCCGGGGCTCCTACGAGCAGTACTTC; CDR3aa: CASSSPGLRGSYEQYF
abundance: .; v_gene: TRBV4-3; j_gene: TRBJ2-5; d_gene: .; CDR3nt: TGCGCCAGCAGCCAAGTTGCACAGGCCAGGGAGACCCAGTACTTC; CDR3aa: CASSQVAQARETQYF
abundance: once; v_gene: TRBV18; j_gene: TRBJ2-7; d_gene: TRBD1; CDR3nt: TGTGCCAGCTCACACAGGGGTCCCTACGAGCAGTACTTC; CDR3aa: CASSHRGPYEQYF
abundance: few; v_gene: TRBV6-4; j_gene: TRBJ1-5; d_gene: .; CDR3nt: TGTGCCAGCATAAATTCCCTAAGCAATCAGCCCCAGCATTTT; CDR3aa: CASINSLSNQPQHF
abundance: .; v_gene: TRBV4-1; j_gene: TRBJ2-3; d_gene: TRBD1; CDR3nt: TGCGCCAGCAGCAGAGGGGGACAGGGGAACACAGATACGCAGTATTTT; CDR3aa: CASSRGGQGNTDTQYF
abundance: .; v_gene: TRBV6-6; j_gene: TRBJ1-2; d_gene: .; CDR3nt: TGTGCCAGCAGCAACGGACGGGAACAGGGCGGCTACACCTTC; CDR3aa: CASSNGREQGGYTF
abundance: .; v_gene: TRBV10-3; j_gene: TRBJ1-2; d_gene: TRBD1; CDR3nt: TGTGCCATCAGTGACCCCGACAGGGCCCCTGGCTACACCTTC; CDR3aa: CAISDPDRAPGYTF
abundance: .; v_gene: TRBV28; j_gene: TRBJ1-5; d_gene: TRBD1; CDR3nt: TGTGCCAGCAGTTCAGGACAGGGGAATCCCCAGCATTTT; CDR3aa: CASSSGQGNPQHF
abundance: .; v_gene: TRBV5-6; j_gene: TRBJ1-5; d_gene: .; CDR3nt: TGTGCCAGCAGCTTCTATTTAGGTCGAGGGCAGTTCAATCAGCCCCAGCATTTT; CDR3aa: CASSFYLGRGQFNQPQHF
abundance: .; v_gene: TRBV7-9; j_gene: TRBJ2-1; d_gene: TRBD2; CDR3nt: TGTGCCAGCAGCCTCAGCGGGAGCTCCTACAATGAGCAGTTCTTC; CDR3aa: CASSLSGSSYNEQFF
abundance: .; v_gene: TRBV7-2; j_gene: TRBJ1-1; d_gene: .; CDR3nt: TGTGCCAGCAGCTTATACAGGGTCCGGGGCACTGAAGCTTTCTTT; CDR3aa: CASSLYRVRGTEAFF
abundance: .; v_gene: TRBV5-4; j_gene: TRBJ2-3; d_gene: .; CDR3nt: TGTGCCAGCAGTCGTCGGGAGATCGGCACAGATACGCAGTATTTT; CDR3aa: CASSRREIGTDTQYF
abundance: .; v_gene: TRBV30; j_gene: TRBJ1-5; d_gene: .; CDR3nt: TGTGCCTGGAGTGCGACGGAGTTCAATCAGCCCCAGCATTTT; CDR3aa: CAWSATEFNQPQHF
abundance: few; v_gene: TRBV19; j_gene: TRBJ1-1; d_gene: .; CDR3nt: TGTGCCAGTAGTCAAGGACAGCTTGAAGCTTTCTTT; CDR3aa: CASSQGQLEAFF
abundance: .; v_gene: TRBV19; j_gene: TRBJ2-7; d_gene: .; CDR3nt: TGTGCCAGTAGTATCCTCGGGTACGAGCAGTACTTC; CDR3aa: CASSILGYEQYF
abundance: medium-sized; v_gene: TRBV7-9; j_gene: TRBJ2-2; d_gene: TRBD1; CDR3nt: TGTGCCAGCAGCCCGGACAGGGGGCGGACCGGGGAGCTGTTTTTT; CDR3aa: CASSPDRGRTGELFF
abundance: .; v_gene: TRBV6-5; j_gene: TRBJ2-2; d_gene: .; CDR3nt: TGTGCCAGCAGTTACTCCCGCGGGGCCGGGGAGCTGTTTTTT; CDR3aa: CASSYSRGAGELFF
abundance: .; v_gene: TRBV14; j_gene: TRBJ1-1; d_gene: .; CDR3nt: TGTGCCAGCAGCCCCACCCCGGCCAGGGGAACTGAAGCTTTCTTT; CDR3aa: CASSPTPARGTEAFF